This T cell receptor beta chain is from a study of cytomegalovirus exposure and HLA in healthy donors. Study context: The 650 to 850 first-cohort repertoires and the 95 to 150 validation repertoires shared the same platform, a later analysis reported. Study-level results: Among TCR beta chains, those listed as cytomegalovirus-associated numbered 164. Later, an analysis found that TCR clusters from the first cohort tended to co-occur in the 120 validation repertoires.

Method: immunoSEQ multiplex PCR; TCRdb's copy keeps in-frame clones and lacks some. The sample contains 120,000 or so clones, roughly 90% of which appear only once. The CDR3 has 16 amino acids. V lost 1 base to trimming and J lost 5 bases, with 17 bases between them. CDR1 and CDR2 from the germline V gene are SEHNR and FQNEAQ (reference sequence). A word on this clone: As yet, its antigen is unknown.

This receptor was identified in a woman aged 18-29 years in good health and CMV-seronegative. The chain employs TRBV7-9 and TRBJ1-2, with D unresolved. The specimen sequenced was PBMCs. CDR3 in DNA: TGTGCCAGCAGCTTAGATCTTCGGGTCGCCCCGTATGGCTACACCTTC. Residues: CASSLDLRVAPYGYTF.